This entry features one T cell receptor (beta chain) sequence. There are 15 residues in the CDR3. Per germline, CDR1 MDHEN and CDR2 SYDVKM. V dropped 2 bases and J dropped 5; count of bases not matched to a gene: 6. MiXCR was run by TCRdb on the reads, yielding one entry per CDR3 protein. The table has around 630,000 distinct CDR3 sequences, approximately 25% seen once. The sample comes from a study of T cell repertoires in cytomegalovirus infection. Turning to the study itself: Both CMV infection and a matching HLA type were indicated by public TCR beta signatures.

The source material was CD8+ T cells from PBMCs. V is TRBV28 and J is TRBJ2-5; TRBD1 matches at 9 bases. The receptor comes from a human donor in good health (CMV status not recorded). Some clones in this sample may be carry-over from other donors' samples. The CDR3 DNA is TGTGCCAGCAGTTTAGAGACAGGGGGTGAGGAGACCCAGTACTTC. The encoded protein is CASSLETGGEETQYF.